Listed here are 30 T cell receptor beta chains from one sample, sequenced in a study of response to subunit inactivated influenza vaccine. Each CDR3 protein gets one entry after TCRdb re-called the RT-PCR reads with MiXCR. There are about 540,000 distinct CDR3 sequences in the sample; 12% to 15% occur only once, and 11% lies in the top ten. Here the sequenced sample was PBMCs from blood, taken 12 days after vaccination. Every receptor here comes from a man aged 45-65 years who received an inactivated influenza vaccine.

The chain couples TRBV11-1 to TRBJ2-7; 9 nucleotides align to TRBD1. Germline CDR1 reads SGHAT; CDR2 reads FQDESV (reference sequence). The CDR3 runs to 19 residues. After removal of 1 base from V and 3 bases from J, the junction contained 16 bases not matched to a gene. The CDR3, as DNA: TGTGCCAGCAGCTTAGTCAGAGTTTTTTCGGGACAGGGCAACTACGAGCAGTACTTC. Translated, it gives CASSLVRVFSGQGNYEQYF.

V is TRBV12-3 or TRBV12-4 and J is TRBJ2-1; perhaps TRBD2 as D (6 bases). Between the trimmed V and J ends, which lost 6 bases and 3 bases, there was a span of 15 bases. The CDR3 runs 15 residues. CDR3 sequence reads: CASSELASRYNEQFF. Here the CDR3 DNA reads TGTGCCAGCAGCGAACTAGCTTCACGCTACAATGAGCAGTTCTTC.

This clonotype occurred many times. The J gene is TRBJ2-2, the V gene TRBV3-1, with D unclear. Germline V gives CDR1 LGHDT, CDR2 YNNKEL (reference sequence). V was clipped by 2 bases and J by 2 bases, with 0 bases between them. The CDR3 runs to 12 residues. CDR3 loop: CASSQNTGELFF. The CDR3 DNA reads TGTGCCAGCAGCCAAAACACCGGGGAGCTGTTTTTT.

The chain joins TRBV7-2 to TRBJ2-1; D unclear. Trimming shortened V by 2 bases and J by 5 bases, and 7 bases separated the two germline ends. Looked up from germline, CDR1 is SGHTA and CDR2 is FQGNSA. The CDR3 consists of 13 residues. This CDR3 is CASSLRRHNEQFF. Written as DNA, the CDR3 is TGTGCCAGCAGCTTACGGCGGCACAATGAGCAGTTCTTC.

The chain uses TRBV28 and TRBJ2-7, with D maybe TRBD2 (7 bases). The germline V gene encodes CDR1 MDHEN and CDR2 SYDVKM. Trimming left V 5 bases short and J 5 bases short, with 19 bases between. The CDR3 contains 15 residues. Here the CDR3 reads CASSPALGGVDEQYF. The CDR3, as DNA: TGTGCCAGCAGTCCGGCCTTAGGGGGGGTCGACGAGCAGTACTTC.

The chain carries TRBV28 and TRBJ2-3; perhaps TRBD2 as D (7 bases). The V end was cut by 5 bases, the J end by 0 bases, with 12 bases between. The CDR3 consists of 15 residues. Germline-derived CDR1 and CDR2 are MDHEN and SYDVKM. The CDR3 loop is CASSRGGASTDTQYF. CDR3 sequence (DNA): TGTGCCAGCAGTCGCGGGGGCGCTAGCACAGATACGCAGTATTTT.

V and J are TRBV4-2 and TRBJ2-7; 7 bases map to TRBD2. The V gene's germline CDR1 is LGHNA and CDR2 YNFKEQ. The CDR3 spans 17 residues. With V trimmed by 1 base and J by 4 bases, 13 bases remained unmatched. The CDR3 spells CASSQGIGGLVGYEQYF. The CDR3 DNA follows: TGTGCCAGCAGCCAAGGAATTGGAGGACTAGTCGGTTACGAGCAGTACTTC.

This clonotype was picked up many times. The gene calls are TRBV12-3 or TRBV12-4 and TRBJ2-1; D perhaps matches TRBD2 (6 bases). The V and J ends lost 4 bases and 0 bases respectively, with 16 bases between them. The CDR3 consists of 17 residues. Here the CDR3 reads CASSSYGTFSSYNEQFF. The CDR3 DNA reads as TGTGCCAGCAGTTCCTACGGGACTTTCAGCTCCTACAATGAGCAGTTCTTC.

J is TRBJ1-2 and V is TRBV20-1, with unresolved D. The V gene lost 7 bases and the J gene lost 2 bases, with 5 bases spanning the gap. The CDR3 loop spans 10 amino acids. Germline CDR1 is DFQATT and CDR2 is SNEGSKA (reference sequence). CDR3 nucleotides: TGCAGTGGGAAAAACTATGGCTACACCTTC. Amino acid sequence: CSGKNYGYTF.

This clonotype turned up a few times. V gene TRBV7-9 combines with J gene TRBJ2-5; D perhaps matches TRBD2 (6 bases). Trimming left V 5 bases short and J 5 bases short, with 9 bases between. Germline CDR1 and CDR2: SEHNR and FQNEAQ (reference sequence). The CDR3 extends over 12 amino acids. This CDR3 is CASSGLSETQYF. CDR3 nucleotides: TGTGCCAGCAGCGGACTATCGGAGACCCAGTACTTC. Variable domain in full (rest from reference TRBV7-9 and TRBJ2-5): DTGVSQNPRHKITKRGQNVTFRCDPISEHNRLYWYRQTLGQGPEFLTYFQNEAQLEKSRLLSDRFSAERPKGSFSTLEIQRTEQGDSAMYLCASSGLSETQYFGPGTRLLVL.

This chain links TRBV20-1 with TRBJ2-2; 9 bases align to TRBD1. CDR3 length equals 17 residues. Germline CDR1 reads DFQATT; CDR2 reads SNEGSKA (reference sequence). V lost 2 bases, J lost 2 bases, and 9 bases stayed unmatched. The CDR3, as DNA: TGCAGTGCTAGACGGACAGGGGCTATCCGAAACACCGGGGAGCTGTTTTTT. Protein product: CSARRTGAIRNTGELFF.

This clonotype was observed a handful of times. The chain recombines TRBV20-1 with TRBJ2-3; D uncertain. The length of the CDR3 is 13 residues. Trimming took 2 bases from V and 4 from J, leaving 10 bases between them. Looked up from germline, CDR1 is DFQATT and CDR2 is SNEGSKA (reference sequence). Here the CDR3 reads CSARYLGSDTQYF. For the CDR3, the DNA is TGCAGTGCTAGATACCTCGGGTCAGATACGCAGTATTTT.

This clonotype was counted ten times or more. The rearrangement uses TRBV15 and TRBJ2-1; 9 bases are a match to TRBD1. Looked up from germline, CDR1 is LNHNV and CDR2 is YYDKDF (reference sequence). The CDR3 sequence is 16 residues long. V dropped 0 bases and J dropped 8; count of bases not matched to a gene: 8. CDR3 sequence: CATSRDRDRVVHEQFF. In DNA, the CDR3 is TGTGCCACCAGCAGAGACCGGGACAGGGTTGTCCATGAGCAGTTCTTC.

The chain is built from TRBV2 and TRBJ2-7; D may match TRBD1 or TRBD2 (5 bases each). CDR1 is SNHLY and CDR2 is FYNNEI in the germline V gene. The ends were cut back, 7 bases at V and 5 bases at J, with 12 bases in the middle. CDR3 length: 12 amino acids. The chain's CDR3 is CASTRVGDEQYF. The CDR3 DNA sequence: TGTGCCAGCACAAGGGTGGGGGACGAGCAGTACTTC.

This clonotype has just a few counts. The chain uses TRBV5-1 and TRBJ2-2; D is unresolved. Germline values: CDR1 SGHRS, CDR2 YFSETQ. Deletions cut 2 bases from V and 0 bases from J, with 11 bases between. This CDR3 is built from 16 residues. The DNA for the CDR3 is TGCGCCAGCAGCTTCAATCACCTCGCGAACACCGGGGAGCTGTTTTTT. This gives the protein CASSFNHLANTGELFF.

The CDR3 DNA reads TGCAGTCCCACCGGGGCGACAGGGGAAATCGAGACCCAGTACTTC. Amino acids: CSPTGATGEIETQYF. V gene TRBV20-1 combines with J gene TRBJ2-5; TRBD1 agrees at 8 bases. The CDR3 runs to 15 residues. The J segment lost 5 bases and the V segment lost 8 bases, leaving 16 bases of the junction unmatched. Per germline, CDR1 DFQATT and CDR2 SNEGSKA (reference sequence).

The chain employs TRBV9 and TRBJ2-3; D possibly corresponds to TRBD2 (6 bases). Germline V CDR1 and CDR2: SGDLS, YYNGEE. The CDR3 totals 16 residues. Trimming removed 2 bases at V and 2 bases at J, with 15 bases between. The CDR3 loop is CASSVTGTRLTDTQYF. In nucleotides, the CDR3 is TGTGCCAGCAGCGTCACCGGGACTCGACTCACAGATACGCAGTATTTT.

This clonotype was counted a few times. V usage is TRBV20-1 and J usage is TRBJ2-3; 8 nucleotides agree with TRBD2. This CDR3 contains 13 residues. The junction had 6 bases not matched to a gene; V was cut back by 6 bases and J by 4 bases. Germline CDR1 DFQATT, CDR2 SNEGSKA (reference sequence). CDR3 loop: CSAPPAGADTQYF. CDR3 coding DNA: TGCAGTGCCCCACCAGCGGGAGCAGATACGCAGTATTTT.

This clonotype occurred a few times. The chain has TRBV20-1 and TRBJ1-6, with D unclear. V lost 5 bases and J 5 bases, leaving 13 bases between the germline ends. The CDR3 is made up of 14 amino acids. CDR1 is DFQATT, CDR2 SNEGSKA, per germline (reference sequence). The CDR3 nucleotides read TGCAGTGCTCTCTGGAGGGAAAATAATTCACCCCTCCACTTT. It encodes CSALWRENNSPLHF.

This clonotype was seen more than once but under ten times. V and J are TRBV20-1 and TRBJ1-5, with no clear D. Germline V gene data show CDR1 as DFQATT and CDR2 as SNEGSKA (reference sequence). Deletions cut 6 bases from V and 7 bases from J, with 13 bases between. This CDR3 is built from 12 residues. The CDR3 DNA sequence: TGCAGTGCCAAAGAGGCGCGGCAGCCCCAGCATTTT. Translated, it gives CSAKEARQPQHF.

The chain links TRBV12-3 or TRBV12-4 to TRBJ2-1, with TRBD2 identical over 12 bases. V shed 5 bases and J 8 bases; nucleotides not matched to a gene: 10. The CDR3 runs to 16 residues. Here the CDR3 reads CASSAQLAGGTYEQFF. The CDR3 region has the DNA TGTGCCAGCAGTGCGCAACTAGCGGGAGGAACCTATGAGCAGTTCTTC.

The chain uses TRBV12-3 or TRBV12-4 and TRBJ1-1, with D possibly matching TRBD1 (6 bases). Trimming left V 5 bases short and J 6 bases short, with 13 bases between. CDR3 length: 13 residues. The CDR3 loop is CASSPRTVAEAFF. Written as DNA, the CDR3 is TGTGCCAGCAGTCCCAGGACAGTGGCTGAAGCTTTCTTT.

The table lists this clonotype with a few counts. The chain combines TRBV29-1 with TRBJ1-1, with D unclear. V was pared by 2 bases and J by 1 base, with 8 bases between. This CDR3 has 13 amino acids. Germline V gene data show CDR1 as SQVTM and CDR2 as ANQGSEA. CDR3 loop: CSVETNQNTEAFF. The CDR3 DNA sequence: TGCAGCGTTGAAACGAACCAGAACACTGAAGCTTTCTTT. Filled out from reference TRBV29-1 and TRBJ1-1, the complete variable domain reads SAVISQKPSRDICQRGTSLTIQCQVDSQVTMMFWYRQQPGQSLTLIATANQGSEATYESGFVIDKFPISRPNLTFSTLTVSNMSPEDSSIYLCSVETNQNTEAFFGQGTRLTVV.

This clonotype was seen at least ten times. The CDR3 region is CSAREQGPATDTQYF. As DNA, the CDR3 is TGCAGTGCTAGAGAGCAGGGCCCCGCGACAGATACGCAGTATTTT. The V call is TRBV20-1, the J call TRBJ2-3; D may be TRBD1 (5 bases). Germline V gene data show CDR1 as DFQATT and CDR2 as SNEGSKA (reference sequence). The germline V and J ends were trimmed by 0 bases and 3 bases, with 13 bases remaining between them. The CDR3 runs to 15 residues.

The rearrangement joins TRBV2 to TRBJ1-5; maybe TRBD1 (5 bases). This CDR3 region has 16 residues. Trimming took 10 bases from V and 2 from J, leaving 21 bases between them. Germline assignment: CDR1 SNHLY and CDR2 FYNNEI. In DNA form, the CDR3 reads TGTGCCACCCGGGTTGATCGGGGCTTGGGCAATCAGCCCCAGCATTTT. This encodes CATRVDRGLGNQPQHF.

The chain combines TRBV7-3 with TRBJ2-2; D call uncertain. CDR1 and CDR2 (germline): SGHTA, FQGTGA. V gave up 5 bases and J gave up 3 bases, with 10 bases separating them. The CDR3 sequence is 14 residues long. The CDR3 region is CASSPPGHTGELFF. In DNA, the CDR3 is TGTGCCAGCAGCCCTCCGGGTCACACCGGGGAGCTGTTTTTT.

The chain combines TRBV19 with TRBJ2-2; no clear D gene. Germline V gene sequence: CDR1 LNHDA, CDR2 SQIVND (reference sequence). CDR3 size: 15 residues. The V end lost 0 bases, the J end lost 6 bases, and 11 bases lay between the germline ends. In DNA form, the CDR3 reads TGTGCCAGTAGTATAGAACGGCACTACGCCGGGGAGCTGTTTTTT. Protein sequence: CASSIERHYAGELFF.

This clonotype came up a few times. The V gene is TRBV15, the J gene TRBJ2-7; possibly TRBD2 for D (5 bases). This CDR3 has 13 residues. Germline CDR1 reads LNHNV; CDR2 reads YYDKDF (reference sequence). Between the trimmed V and J ends, which lost 3 bases and 4 bases, there was a span of 10 bases. CDR3 sequence (DNA): TGTGCCACCAGCAGCCTACCGGGGTACGAGCAGTACTTC. Protein: CATSSLPGYEQYF.

This rearrangement joins TRBV5-1 to TRBJ2-7; D unclear. CDR3 length equals 14 residues. CDR1 SGHRS and CDR2 YFSETQ come from the germline V gene. Trimming took 0 bases from V and 4 from J, leaving 11 bases between them. The CDR3 DNA reads TGCGCCAGCAGCTTGGTTTCTGGGGTGTACGAGCAGTACTTC. Translation gives CASSLVSGVYEQYF.

The chain employs TRBV5-1 and TRBJ2-7; D might be TRBD1 (5 bases). CDR1 is SGHRS and CDR2 is YFSETQ in the germline V gene. This CDR3 contains 14 residues. Between the trimmed V and J ends, which lost 2 bases and 2 bases, there was a span of 11 bases. The CDR3 loop is CASSLQADAYEQYF. DNA of the CDR3: TGCGCCAGCAGCTTACAGGCCGATGCCTACGAGCAGTACTTC.